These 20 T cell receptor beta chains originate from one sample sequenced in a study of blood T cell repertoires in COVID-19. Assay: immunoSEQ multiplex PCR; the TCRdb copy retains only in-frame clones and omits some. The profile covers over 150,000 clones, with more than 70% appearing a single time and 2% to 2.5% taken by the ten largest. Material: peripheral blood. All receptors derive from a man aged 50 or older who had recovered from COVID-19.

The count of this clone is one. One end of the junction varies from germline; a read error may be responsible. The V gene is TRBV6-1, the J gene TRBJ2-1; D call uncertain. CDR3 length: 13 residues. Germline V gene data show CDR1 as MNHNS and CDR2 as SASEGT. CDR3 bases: TGTGCCAGCAGTGAAGTCTCCGACAATGAGCAGTTCTTC. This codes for CASSEVSDNEQFF.

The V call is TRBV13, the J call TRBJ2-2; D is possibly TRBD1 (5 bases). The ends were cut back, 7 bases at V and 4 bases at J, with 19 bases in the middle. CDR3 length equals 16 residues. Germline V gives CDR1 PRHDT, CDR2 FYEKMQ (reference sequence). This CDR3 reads CASTIEAPRGTGELFF. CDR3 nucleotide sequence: TGTGCCAGCACCATTGAGGCTCCTAGGGGCACCGGGGAGCTGTTTTTT. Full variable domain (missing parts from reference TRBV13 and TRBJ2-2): AAGVIQSPRHLIKEKRETATLKCYPIPRHDTVYWYQQGPGQDPQFLISFYEKMQSDKGSIPDRFSAQQFSDYHSELNMSSLELGDSALYFCASTIEAPRGTGELFFGEGSRLTVL.

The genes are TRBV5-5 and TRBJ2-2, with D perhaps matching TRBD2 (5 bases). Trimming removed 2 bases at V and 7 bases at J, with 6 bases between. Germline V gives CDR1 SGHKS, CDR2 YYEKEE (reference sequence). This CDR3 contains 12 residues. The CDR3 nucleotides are TGTGCCAGCAGCTTTGGAGGCGGGGAGCTGTTTTTT. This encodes CASSFGGGELFF. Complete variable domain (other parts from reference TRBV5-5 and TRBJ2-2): DAGVTQSPTHLIKTRGQQVTLRCSPISGHKSVSWYQQVLGQGPQFIFQYYEKEERGRGNFPDRFSARQFPNYSSELNVNALLLGDSALYLCASSFGGGELFFGEGSRLTVL.

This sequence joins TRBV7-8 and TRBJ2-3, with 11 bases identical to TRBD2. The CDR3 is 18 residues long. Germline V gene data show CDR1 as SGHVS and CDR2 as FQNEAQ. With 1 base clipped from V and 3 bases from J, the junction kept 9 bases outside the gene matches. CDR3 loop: CASSLVSSGGPSTDTQYF. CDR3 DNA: TGTGCCAGCAGCTTAGTTTCTAGCGGGGGGCCGAGTACAGATACGCAGTATTTT.

The CDR3 reads CASSKGQGSPYEQYF. CDR3 in DNA: TGTGCCAGCAGCAAAGGACAGGGGTCCCCCTACGAGCAGTACTTC. The chain combines TRBV5-4 with TRBJ2-7, with 9 bases matching TRBD1. The CDR3 runs 15 residues. The V gene's germline CDR1 is SGHNT and CDR2 YYREEE (reference sequence). With 4 bases clipped from V and 2 bases from J, the junction kept 7 bases outside the gene matches.

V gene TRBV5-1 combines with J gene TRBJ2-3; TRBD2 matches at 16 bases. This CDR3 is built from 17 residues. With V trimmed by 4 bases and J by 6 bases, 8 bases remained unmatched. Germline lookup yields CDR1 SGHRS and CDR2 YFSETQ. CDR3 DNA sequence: TGCGCCAGCAGCACCGGGACTAGCGGGGGGGCTCACGATACGCAGTATTTT. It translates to CASSTGTSGGAHDTQYF.

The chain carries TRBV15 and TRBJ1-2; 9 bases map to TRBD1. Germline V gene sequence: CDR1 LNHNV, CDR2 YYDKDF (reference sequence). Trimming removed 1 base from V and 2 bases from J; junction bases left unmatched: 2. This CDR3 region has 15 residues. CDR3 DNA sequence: TGTGCCACCAGCAGAGGGGGACAGGGCAACTATGGCTACACCTTC. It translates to CATSRGGQGNYGYTF.

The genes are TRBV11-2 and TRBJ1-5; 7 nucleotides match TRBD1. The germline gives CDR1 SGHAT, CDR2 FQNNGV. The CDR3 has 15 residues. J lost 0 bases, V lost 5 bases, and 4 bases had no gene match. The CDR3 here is CASSQGQNSNQPQHF. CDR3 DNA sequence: TGTGCCAGCAGCCAGGGACAGAATAGCAATCAGCCCCAGCATTTT.

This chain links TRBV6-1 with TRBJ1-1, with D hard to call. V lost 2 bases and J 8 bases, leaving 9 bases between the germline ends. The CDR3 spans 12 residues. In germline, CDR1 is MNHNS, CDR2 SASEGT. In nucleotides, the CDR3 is TGTGCCAGCAGTGAATACGGGAGAGAAGCTTTCTTT. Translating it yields CASSEYGREAFF.

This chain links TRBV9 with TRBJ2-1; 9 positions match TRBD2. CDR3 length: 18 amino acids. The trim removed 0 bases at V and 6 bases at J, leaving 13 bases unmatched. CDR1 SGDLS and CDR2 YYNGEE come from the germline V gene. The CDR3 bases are TGTGCCAGCAGCGTAGCTCCTAGCGGGGAGAAGTTGGTCAATGAGCAGTTCTTC. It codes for CASSVAPSGEKLVNEQFF.

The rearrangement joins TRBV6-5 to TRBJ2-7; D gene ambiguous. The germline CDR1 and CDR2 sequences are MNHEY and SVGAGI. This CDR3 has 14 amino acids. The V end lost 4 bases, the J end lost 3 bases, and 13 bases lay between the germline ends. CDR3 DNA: TGTGCCAGCAGTTCGTCGCAGGCGTACTACGAGCAGTACTTC. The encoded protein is CASSSSQAYYEQYF.

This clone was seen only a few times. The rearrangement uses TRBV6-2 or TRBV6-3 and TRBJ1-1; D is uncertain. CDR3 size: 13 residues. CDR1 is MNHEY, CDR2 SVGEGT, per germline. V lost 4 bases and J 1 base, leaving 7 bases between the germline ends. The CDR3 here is CASSSRRNTEAFF. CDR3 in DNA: TGTGCCAGCAGTTCTCGCAGGAACACTGAAGCTTTCTTT.

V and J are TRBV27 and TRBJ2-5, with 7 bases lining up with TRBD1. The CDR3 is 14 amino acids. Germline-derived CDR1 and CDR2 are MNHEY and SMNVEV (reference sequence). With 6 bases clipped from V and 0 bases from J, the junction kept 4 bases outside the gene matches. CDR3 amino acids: CASSSGQYQETQYF. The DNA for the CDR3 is TGTGCCAGCAGCTCGGGACAGTACCAAGAGACCCAGTACTTC.

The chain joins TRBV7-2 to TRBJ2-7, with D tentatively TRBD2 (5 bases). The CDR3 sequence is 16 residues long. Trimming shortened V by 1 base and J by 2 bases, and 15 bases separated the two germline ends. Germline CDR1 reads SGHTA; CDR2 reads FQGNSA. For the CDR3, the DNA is TGTGCCAGCAGCTTAGTTGTTAGCGAGTACACCTACGAGCAGTACTTC. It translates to CASSLVVSEYTYEQYF.

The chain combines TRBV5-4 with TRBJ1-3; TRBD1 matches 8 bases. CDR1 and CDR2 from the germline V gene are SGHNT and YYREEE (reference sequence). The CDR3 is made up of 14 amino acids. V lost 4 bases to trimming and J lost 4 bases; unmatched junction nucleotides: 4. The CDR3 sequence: CASSLRQGGNTIYF. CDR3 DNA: TGTGCCAGCAGCCTAAGACAGGGGGGAAACACCATATATTTT.

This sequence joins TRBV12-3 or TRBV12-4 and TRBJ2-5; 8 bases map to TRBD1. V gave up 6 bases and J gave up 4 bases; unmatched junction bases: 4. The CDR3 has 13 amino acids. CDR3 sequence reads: CASSRDRGETQYF. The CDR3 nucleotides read TGTGCCAGCAGCCGTGACAGGGGAGAGACCCAGTACTTC.

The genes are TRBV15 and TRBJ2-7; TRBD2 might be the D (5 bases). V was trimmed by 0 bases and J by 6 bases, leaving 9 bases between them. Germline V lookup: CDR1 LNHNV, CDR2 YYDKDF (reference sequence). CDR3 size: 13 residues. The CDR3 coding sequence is TGTGCCACCAGCAGAGATCCCGGAGGCGAGCAGTACTTC. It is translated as CATSRDPGGEQYF.

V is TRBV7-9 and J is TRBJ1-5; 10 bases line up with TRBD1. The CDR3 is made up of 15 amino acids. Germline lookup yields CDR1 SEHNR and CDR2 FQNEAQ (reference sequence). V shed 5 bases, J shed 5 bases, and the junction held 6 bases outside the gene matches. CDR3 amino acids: CASSPRTGGDQPQHF. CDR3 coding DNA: TGTGCCAGCAGCCCTCGGACAGGGGGGGATCAGCCCCAGCATTTT.

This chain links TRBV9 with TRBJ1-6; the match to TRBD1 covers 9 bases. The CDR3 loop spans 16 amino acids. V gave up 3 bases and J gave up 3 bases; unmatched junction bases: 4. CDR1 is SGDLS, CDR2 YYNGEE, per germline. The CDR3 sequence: CASSERTGVYNSPLHF. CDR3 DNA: TGTGCCAGCAGCGAGCGGACAGGGGTCTATAATTCACCCCTCCACTTT.

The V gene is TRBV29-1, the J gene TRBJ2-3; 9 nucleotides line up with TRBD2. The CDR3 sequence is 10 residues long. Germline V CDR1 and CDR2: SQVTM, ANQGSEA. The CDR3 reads CAGGADTQYF. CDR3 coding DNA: TGCGCGGGAGGGGCAGATACGCAGTATTTT.